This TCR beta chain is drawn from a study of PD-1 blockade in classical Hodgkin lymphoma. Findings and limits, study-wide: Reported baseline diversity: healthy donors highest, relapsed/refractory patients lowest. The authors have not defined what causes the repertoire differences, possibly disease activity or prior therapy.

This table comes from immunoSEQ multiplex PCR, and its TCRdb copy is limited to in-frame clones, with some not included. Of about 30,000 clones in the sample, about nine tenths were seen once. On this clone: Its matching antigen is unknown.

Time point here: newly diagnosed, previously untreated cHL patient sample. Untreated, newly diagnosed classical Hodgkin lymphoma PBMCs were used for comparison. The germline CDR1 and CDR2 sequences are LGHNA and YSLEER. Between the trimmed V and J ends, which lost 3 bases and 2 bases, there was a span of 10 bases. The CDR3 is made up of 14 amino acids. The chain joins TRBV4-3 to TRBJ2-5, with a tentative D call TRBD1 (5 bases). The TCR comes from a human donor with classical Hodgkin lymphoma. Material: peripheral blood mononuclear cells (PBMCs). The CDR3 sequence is CASSQQQGQETQYF. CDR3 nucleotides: TGCGCCAGCAGCCAGCAGCAGGGTCAAGAGACCCAGTACTTC.